The 32 T cell receptor beta chains below come from one sample, sequenced in a study of OX40 agonist ivuxolimab in advanced cancers. TCRdb keeps only in-frame clones here, not all; method: immunoSEQ multiplex PCR. The table lists roughly 12,000 clones, 90% of them singletons. This material consisted of CD4+ or CD8+ T cells sorted from blood, taken in a trial of the OX40 agonist ivuxolimab. The receptors stem from an adult with an advanced solid tumor such as melanoma, head and neck, liver or kidney cancer.

This chain uses TRBV9 with TRBJ2-1, with a weak D call TRBD1 (6 bases). Germline CDR1 and CDR2: SGDLS and YYNGEE. V was cut by 2 bases and J by 4 bases, with 13 bases left in between. This CDR3 has 15 residues. The CDR3 loop is CASSVLQGKYNEQFF. The CDR3 DNA reads TGTGCCAGCAGCGTCCTCCAGGGGAAGTACAATGAGCAGTTCTTC.

V is TRBV6-5 and J is TRBJ1-1; unclear D gene. This CDR3 spans 15 amino acids. Germline loops: CDR1 MNHEY, CDR2 SVGAGI. V lost 0 bases and J lost 6, with 14 bases in between. CDR3 protein: CASSYSWAVPAEAFF. For the CDR3, the DNA is TGTGCCAGCAGTTACTCGTGGGCAGTCCCGGCTGAAGCTTTCTTT.

The chain joins TRBV5-6 to TRBJ1-2; the match to TRBD1 covers 9 bases. The CDR3 totals 14 residues. V shed 4 bases and J 1 base; nucleotides not matched to a gene: 2. Germline lookup yields CDR1 SGHDT and CDR2 YYEEEE. CDR3 nucleotide sequence: TGTGCCAGCAGCCCGGGACAGGGTAACTATGGCTACACCTTC. The encoded protein is CASSPGQGNYGYTF.

The J gene is TRBJ2-7, the V gene TRBV19; a weak D match, TRBD2 (6 bases). V gave up 1 base and J gave up 8 bases, with 18 bases separating them. Germline V CDR1 and CDR2: LNHDA, SQIVND (reference sequence). The length of the CDR3 is 15 residues. The CDR3 loop reads CASSIAGGAGKKQYF. The CDR3 DNA follows: TGTGCCAGTAGTATAGCCGGCGGGGCTGGGAAGAAGCAGTACTTC. The entire variable domain, with the rest obtained from reference TRBV19 and TRBJ2-7, is as follows: DGGITQSPKYLFRKEGQNVTLSCEQNLNHDAMYWYRQDPGQGLRLIYYSQIVNDFQKGDIAEGYSVSREKKESFPLTVTSAQKNPTAFYLCASSIAGGAGKKQYFGPGTRLTVT.

The chain links TRBV13 to TRBJ2-3; TRBD1 agrees at 10 bases. The V gene end was trimmed by 1 base and the J gene end by 3 bases; junction bases not matched to a gene: 1. The CDR3 extends over 15 amino acids. The V gene's germline CDR1 is PRHDT and CDR2 FYEKMQ (reference sequence). CDR3 residues: CASSLAGQGTDTQYF. In nucleotides, the CDR3 is TGTGCCAGCAGCTTAGCGGGACAGGGGACAGATACGCAGTATTTT.

This chain joins TRBV7-9 and TRBJ1-2; the D is unclear. Germline V gene lookup returns CDR1 SEHNR and CDR2 FQNEAQ (reference sequence). The CDR3 covers 13 residues. Trimming cost V 1 base and J 4 bases, with 7 bases left between them. CDR3 coding DNA: TGTGCCAGCAGCTTAGGCGCTTTCTATGGCTACACCTTC. It is translated as CASSLGAFYGYTF.

The chain uses TRBV7-4 and TRBJ1-5; D not resolved. This CDR3 contains 16 residues. V was trimmed by 1 base and J by 0 bases, leaving 10 bases between them. Looked up from germline, CDR1 is SGHVT and CDR2 is SQSDAQ. The CDR3 DNA is TGTGCCAGCAGCTTAGGGGATATTGATAGCAATCAGCCCCAGCATTTT. Translating it yields CASSLGDIDSNQPQHF.

This sequence joins TRBV5-1 and TRBJ2-3; 7 nucleotides agree with TRBD2. CDR3 length: 15 amino acids. With V trimmed by 4 bases and J by 0 bases, 5 bases remained unmatched. Germline values: CDR1 SGHRS, CDR2 YFSETQ. CDR3 protein: CASSGAGASTDTQYF. CDR3 coding DNA: TGCGCCAGCAGCGGGGCGGGAGCTAGCACAGATACGCAGTATTTT.

This rearrangement joins TRBV5-5 to TRBJ2-7; 9 positions agree with TRBD2. V was pared by 0 bases and J by 1 base, with 8 bases of the junction left unmatched. CDR1 and CDR2 from the germline V gene are SGHKS and YYEKEE (reference sequence). The CDR3 sequence is 17 residues long. The CDR3 DNA follows: TGTGCCAGCAGCTTGGAGGGACTAGCTGCGGGGTCCTACGAGCAGTACTTC. Its protein is CASSLEGLAAGSYEQYF.

This chain's CDR3 is CASSGTPAHQPQHF. The CDR3 DNA reads as TGTGCCAGCAGTGGGACACCAGCGCATCAGCCCCAGCATTTT. V and J are TRBV7-9 and TRBJ1-5; perhaps TRBD1 as D (6 bases). CDR1 is SEHNR, CDR2 FQNEAQ, per germline (reference sequence). The ends were cut back, 6 bases at V and 5 bases at J, with 14 bases in the middle. The CDR3 contains 14 residues. The entire variable domain, with the rest obtained from reference TRBV7-9 and TRBJ1-5, is as follows: DTGVSQNPRHKITKRGQNVTFRCDPISEHNRLYWYRQTLGQGPEFLTYFQNEAQLEKSRLLSDRFSAERPKGSFSTLEIQRTEQGDSAMYLCASSGTPAHQPQHFGDGTRLSIL.

The rearrangement links TRBV11-2 to TRBJ2-7, with 10 nucleotides matching TRBD2. The V and J ends lost 0 bases and 3 bases, in that order; junction bases with no gene match: 8. This CDR3 has 17 residues. Looked up from germline, CDR1 is SGHAT and CDR2 is FQNNGV. The CDR3 nucleotides are TGTGCCAGCAGCTTAGATCTAATTCGGACTAGCGGCTACGAGCAGTACTTC. Its protein product is CASSLDLIRTSGYEQYF.

The chain is built from TRBV30 and TRBJ2-1; 8 nucleotides align to TRBD2. This CDR3 region has 12 residues. Looked up from germline, CDR1 is GTSNPN and CDR2 is SVGIG (reference sequence). The ends lost 0 bases at V and 10 bases at J; junction bases unmatched: 2. The CDR3: CAWSVAGDEQFF. CDR3 nucleotides: TGTGCCTGGAGTGTAGCGGGAGACGAGCAGTTCTTC. Variable domain in full (rest from reference TRBV30 and TRBJ2-1): SQTIHQWPATLVQPVGSPLSLECTVEGTSNPNLYWYRQAAGRGLQLLFYSVGIGQISSEVPQNLSASRPQDRQFILSSKKLLLSDSGFYLCAWSVAGDEQFFGPGTRLTVL.

J is TRBJ2-1 and V is TRBV4-2; D perhaps matches TRBD2 (6 bases). The germline CDR1 and CDR2 sequences are LGHNA and YNFKEQ. V lost 1 base, J lost 7 bases, and 14 bases lay in between. The length of the CDR3 is 15 residues. The CDR3 here is CASSQVGGSGNEQFF. In DNA, the CDR3 is TGTGCCAGCAGCCAAGTTGGAGGGAGCGGTAATGAGCAGTTCTTC.

The chain couples TRBV16 to TRBJ2-7, with 10 nucleotides matching TRBD1. Per the germline V gene, CDR1 is KGHSY and CDR2 is FQNENV. The CDR3 spans 14 residues. The V and J ends lost 6 bases and 2 bases, in that order; junction bases with no gene match: 4. In DNA, the CDR3 is TGTGCCAGCAGTTCGGACAGGGGGACCTACGAGCAGTACTTC. It yields the protein CASSSDRGTYEQYF.

The chain links TRBV30 to TRBJ2-5; TRBD2 matches 8 bases. The CDR3 consists of 14 residues. The germline CDR1 and CDR2 sequences are GTSNPN and SVGIG (reference sequence). Unmatched junction bases numbered 5, after V lost 0 bases and J lost 5 bases. For the CDR3, the DNA is TGTGCCTGGAGTGTAGGAGCGGGGGCCGAGACCCAGTACTTC. Its protein product is CAWSVGAGAETQYF.

V usage is TRBV4-3 and J usage is TRBJ2-7; the D is unclear. Trimming took 0 bases from V and 3 from J, leaving 6 bases between them. CDR3 length: 13 residues. Germline CDR1 and CDR2: LGHNA and YSLEER. The CDR3 is CASSQDKFYEQYF. The CDR3 region has the DNA TGCGCCAGCAGCCAAGATAAGTTCTACGAGCAGTACTTC.

The V call is TRBV6-5, the J call TRBJ1-2, with D perhaps TRBD1 (6 bases). Trimming removed 6 bases at V and 4 bases at J, with 12 bases between. Per germline, CDR1 MNHEY and CDR2 SVGAGI. This CDR3 is 13 amino acids long. The CDR3 DNA sequence: TGTGCCAGCAGGCCACAGGGCTTCTATGGCTACACCTTC. Translated, it gives CASRPQGFYGYTF.

This chain links TRBV6-5 with TRBJ1-1, with no clear D. The CDR3 sequence is 14 residues long. Per the germline V gene, CDR1 is MNHEY and CDR2 is SVGAGI. V was clipped by 3 bases and J by 3 bases, with 11 bases between them. The DNA for the CDR3 is TGTGCCAGCAGTTATCCCTACAGCGACACTGAAGCTTTCTTT. It is translated as CASSYPYSDTEAFF.

The genes are TRBV7-3 and TRBJ2-7; D remains unclear. Germline loops: CDR1 SGHTA, CDR2 FQGTGA. CDR3 size: 13 residues. V was trimmed by 5 bases and J by 3 bases, leaving 11 bases between them. The CDR3 spells CASSAEESYEQYF. The CDR3 coding sequence is TGTGCCAGCAGCGCAGAGGAGAGCTACGAGCAGTACTTC.

The rearrangement joins TRBV5-6 to TRBJ2-5, with 12 bases matching TRBD1. Germline trimming cut 0 bases from V and 4 bases from J; bases unmatched to any gene: 1. Germline CDR1 and CDR2: SGHDT and YYEEEE. The CDR3 has 15 amino acids. The CDR3 sequence is CASSLGDRGLETQYF. CDR3 coding DNA: TGTGCCAGCAGCTTGGGGGACAGGGGGCTAGAGACCCAGTACTTC.

The chain joins TRBV6-5 to TRBJ2-3; the D gene is possibly TRBD2 (5 bases). Germline V gene data show CDR1 as MNHEY and CDR2 as SVGAGI. The ends were cut back, 0 bases at V and 2 bases at J, with 9 bases in the middle. The CDR3 has 15 amino acids. CDR3 region: CASSYSSRDTDTQYF. For the CDR3, the DNA is TGTGCCAGCAGTTACTCGAGTCGGGACACAGATACGCAGTATTTT.

The V and J genes are TRBV27 and TRBJ2-1, with TRBD1 matching over 10 bases. The CDR3 spans 15 residues. The ends lost 10 bases at V and 4 bases at J; junction bases unmatched: 10. Germline-derived CDR1 and CDR2 are MNHEY and SMNVEV (reference sequence). Here the CDR3 reads CATNTRDRGYNEQFF. CDR3 in DNA: TGTGCCACCAACACGCGGGACAGGGGTTACAATGAGCAGTTCTTC.

The CDR3 DNA reads as TGTGCCAGCAGCCCCCGTTTTGTAGGGGGTGGCTACACCTTC. It codes for CASSPRFVGGGYTF. This chain joins TRBV9 and TRBJ1-2; maybe TRBD1 (6 bases). This CDR3 spans 14 amino acids. The V gene lost 4 bases and the J gene lost 7 bases, with 17 bases spanning the gap. Germline-derived CDR1 and CDR2 are SGDLS and YYNGEE.

The J gene is TRBJ2-7, the V gene TRBV27; the D gene is possibly TRBD1 (6 bases). Trimming shortened V by 4 bases and J by 5 bases, and 12 bases separated the two germline ends. CDR3 length: 13 amino acids. CDR1 MNHEY and CDR2 SMNVEV come from the germline V gene (reference sequence). The CDR3 here is CASSSKTGHEQYF. Here the CDR3 DNA reads TGTGCCAGCAGTTCGAAAACAGGGCACGAGCAGTACTTC.

V is TRBV5-3 and J is TRBJ2-7; tentatively, D is TRBD2 (6 bases). TRBV5-3 is assigned to the ORF class and has an uncertain function. Trimming stripped 7 bases from V and 3 bases from J, with 14 bases between. This CDR3 is 13 amino acids long. Here the CDR3 DNA reads TGTGCCAGAGATACAGGACTAAACTACGAGCAGTACTTC. Amino acid sequence: CARDTGLNYEQYF.

The chain carries TRBV4-2 and TRBJ1-3; D gene uncertain. Between the trimmed V and J ends, which lost 4 bases and 0 bases, there was a span of 13 bases. CDR3 length equals 16 residues. The germline gives CDR1 LGHNA, CDR2 YNFKEQ. CDR3: CASSPDWMYSGNTIYF. CDR3 in DNA: TGTGCCAGCAGCCCCGACTGGATGTACTCTGGAAACACCATATATTTT.

The chain employs TRBV19 and TRBJ2-7, with 7 positions matching TRBD1. The CDR3 is made up of 14 amino acids. Germline loops: CDR1 LNHDA, CDR2 SQIVND (reference sequence). V lost 6 bases to trimming and J lost 2 bases; unmatched junction nucleotides: 7. The CDR3 region has the DNA TGTGCCAGTAGCGGGACAGCCTTTACCTACGAGCAGTACTTC. Its protein product is CASSGTAFTYEQYF.

The chain is built from TRBV27 and TRBJ1-2, with D perhaps TRBD1 (6 bases). The CDR3 spans 13 residues. Germline CDR1 MNHEY, CDR2 SMNVEV (reference sequence). V was shortened by 5 bases and J by 7 bases, with 14 bases between the two germline ends. The CDR3 here is CASSLMGGGGYTF. The CDR3 nucleotides read TGTGCCAGCAGTCTAATGGGGGGCGGTGGCTACACCTTC.

J is TRBJ2-1 and V is TRBV9; D is undetermined. Germline V gene lookup returns CDR1 SGDLS and CDR2 YYNGEE. Between the trimmed V and J ends, which lost 0 bases and 5 bases, there was a span of 3 bases. The CDR3 length is 12 residues. The CDR3 DNA follows: TGTGCCAGCAGCGTAGCAGACAATGAGCAGTTCTTC. Translating gives CASSVADNEQFF.

The rearrangement uses TRBV7-3 and TRBJ2-6; weak D call: TRBD1 (6 bases). The CDR3 spans 19 residues. Between the trimmed V and J ends, which lost 5 bases and 0 bases, there was a span of 20 bases. Germline V gives CDR1 SGHTA, CDR2 FQGTGA. In DNA, the CDR3 is TGTGCCAGCAGCGATACAGGGTTGTCAACCGTCTCTGGGGCCAACGTCCTGACTTTC. It codes for CASSDTGLSTVSGANVLTF.

This chain joins TRBV29-1 and TRBJ2-1; D gene uncertain. The CDR3 runs 12 residues. The V end lost 3 bases, the J end lost 3 bases, and 6 bases lay between the germline ends. Germline loops: CDR1 SQVTM, CDR2 ANQGSEA. CDR3 sequence: CSVEGSYNEQFF. The CDR3 coding sequence is TGCAGCGTTGAGGGCAGCTACAATGAGCAGTTCTTC.

Comments on this clone: One end of the junction fails to match germline, which may point to a read error. CDR3 residues: CASGALFF. In nucleotides, the CDR3 is TGCGCCAGCGGGGCCCTTTTCTTC. This sequence joins TRBV10-1 and TRBJ2-7; D may be TRBD1 (5 bases). The germline CDR1 and CDR2 sequences are WNHNN and SYGVQD (reference sequence). The CDR3 consists of 8 residues.